This TCR beta chain was obtained from a study of CXCR3-negative and CXCR3-positive naive CD8 T cells. Germline V gene data show CDR1 as SGHVS and CDR2 as FQNEAQ. This CDR3 region has 16 residues. Comment on this clonotype: Antigen: not known.

Sorts that each held around 300,000 cells were run in triplicate for every CD8+ T cell subset. Naive cells were sorted as CD45RO-, CCR7+, CD27+ and CD95-. The TRB cDNA libraries were prepared by 5' RACE with UMI labels. From the 5' RACE reads, TCRdb lists one entry per CDR3 protein and no DNA. The table counts approximately 140,000 distinct CDR3 sequences; roughly 0.27% lies in the top ten. Whole-study results and caveats: Naive cells that were CXCR3-positive had more hydrophobic TRB CDR3s (compared with CXCR3-negative naive cells). Memory CD8+ cells showed much lower diversity, while both naive subsets were comparably high. Because surface CD5 did not distinguish the naive subsets, TCR strength was inferred from TRB CDR3 properties.

The sample comprised naive CXCR3+ CD8+ T cells from blood. Subset given: CD45RO-CCR7+CD27+CD95- naive CD8+ T cells expressing CXCR3 (TNR3+). This sequence was found in a human donor in good health. Some clones in this sample may be carry-over from other donors' samples. The genes are TRBV7-8 and TRBJ2-1; TCRdb indicates TRBD1, and absent DNA this call remains unverified. The CDR3 loop is CASSSRQGAAYNEQFF.